This TCR beta chain was obtained from a study of blood T cell repertoires in COVID-19. Overall study context: PBMCs, B-cell-depleted T cells, or T cells provided the cDNA or gDNA that made up the material.

This clone has a single count. CDR3 length: 17 residues. TCRdb's copy holds only in-frame clones and misses some; the assay was immunoSEQ multiplex PCR. The sample contains 250,000 to 300,000 clones, around nine tenths of which appear only once. Sample: peripheral blood. The TCR sequence derives from a woman aged 55-75 years with acute or convalescent COVID-19. The chain joins TRBV21-1 to TRBJ2-3; the tabulated D call, TRBD2, remains unverified against the DNA. TRBV21-1 is labeled a pseudogene. CDR3 sequence: CASSKGLGGCISDTQYF. For the CDR3, the DNA is TGTGCCAGCAGCAAAGGACTAGGAGGTTGTATTTCAGATACGCAGTATTTT.